This T cell receptor beta chain was observed in a study of T cell changes during pregnancy in multiple sclerosis. Unmatched junction bases numbered 5, after V lost 0 bases and J lost 1 base. CDR1 and CDR2 from the germline V gene are LGHNA and YNFKEQ. CDR3 length: 17 residues. In its sample, this clone was seen a few times. Libraries were prepared by immunoSEQ multiplex PCR; TCRdb keeps only in-frame clonotypes and omits some of them. The sample contains roughly 72,000 clones, more than 70% of which appear only once. The input for sequencing was peripheral blood, taken in the first trimester of pregnancy. This TCR came from a female donor in good health, enrolled as a control in a pregnancy study. V usage is TRBV4-2 and J usage is TRBJ2-5; 10 bases line up with TRBD2. The CDR3 nucleotides are TGTGCCAGCAGCCAAGACGGGGCTAGCGGGGGCCAAGAGACCCAGTACTTC. This codes for CASSQDGASGGQETQYF.